This T cell receptor (beta chain) appears in the sequencing data of a study of blood T cell repertoires in COVID-19. Turning to the study itself: Sites across the United States, Italy and Spain contributed samples from acute and convalescent COVID-19.

The CDR3 extends over 15 amino acids. The trim removed 4 bases at V and 5 bases at J, leaving 8 bases unmatched. Germline assignment: CDR1 SGHNT and CDR2 YYREEE (reference sequence). The authors' processing: Amplified reference gene primers provided the basis for estimating nucleated cell counts. The assay was immunoSEQ multiplex PCR, and TCRdb's table has in-frame clones only and misses some. The V and J calls and the clone size are those of that table, but D and trimming were determined from the DNA. This table holds about 180,000 clones, 80% to 90% found once. What was sequenced was peripheral blood. This sequence was found in a man aged 55 to 70 with acute or convalescent COVID-19. The chain has TRBV5-4 and TRBJ2-2, with 7 bases matching TRBD1. CDR3: CASSPGGARTGELFF. CDR3 DNA sequence: TGTGCCAGCAGCCCAGGGGGAGCTCGAACCGGGGAGCTGTTTTTT.